Listed here are 30 T cell receptor beta chains from one sample, sequenced in a study of T cell repertoires in ileal Crohn's disease. Time point indicated: neoterminal ileum biopsy at postoperative endoscopy, about 6 months after surgery. Generated by immunoSEQ multiplex PCR, the TCRdb table keeps only in-frame clones and is missing some. The data show 9,000 to 13,000 clones, with roughly 80% seen just once and about 15% held by the top ten. Source material: ileal tissue. The receptors were gathered from an adult with Crohn's disease.

J is TRBJ1-6 and V is TRBV10-3, with a possible D match to TRBD1 (6 bases). The CDR3 covers 16 residues. Looked up from germline, CDR1 is ENHRY and CDR2 is SYGVKD. V shed 2 bases and J shed 5 bases, with 13 bases lying between them. The CDR3 loop reads CAISEEGGINNSPLHF. The CDR3 DNA follows: TGTGCCATCAGTGAGGAAGGGGGTATCAATAATTCACCCCTCCACTTT.

This chain joins TRBV7-3 and TRBJ2-1; D possibly corresponds to TRBD1 (6 bases). Germline V gives CDR1 SGHTA, CDR2 FQGTGA. Trimming left V 1 base short and J 6 bases short, with 10 bases between. The CDR3 is 14 amino acids. The CDR3 nucleotides are TGTGCCAGCAGCTTAAATAGGGGGATCAATGAGCAGTTCTTC. It translates to CASSLNRGINEQFF.

The chain is built from TRBV7-8 and TRBJ2-2, with 8 positions matching TRBD1. The CDR3 runs to 15 residues. Germline trimming cut 5 bases from V and 4 bases from J; bases unmatched to any gene: 6. Germline CDR1 SGHVS, CDR2 FQNEAQ. The DNA for the CDR3 is TGTGCCAGCAGCGGAAGGACAGGGCGCACCGGGGAGCTGTTTTTT. Translating gives CASSGRTGRTGELFF. Filled out from reference TRBV7-8 and TRBJ2-2, the complete variable domain reads GAGVSQSPRYKVAKRGQDVALRCDPISGHVSLFWYQQALGQGPEFLTYFQNEAQLDKSGLPSDRFFAERPEGSVSTLKIQRTQQEDSAVYLCASSGRTGRTGELFFGEGSRLTVL.

The CDR3, as DNA: TGTGCCAAAAGGCCCGGGACTAGCGGGACTATTCCCTACGAGCAGTACTTC. Residues: CAKRPGTSGTIPYEQYF. The chain links TRBV2 to TRBJ2-7; 13 bases are shared with TRBD2. V shed 10 bases, J shed 2 bases, and the junction held 14 bases outside the gene matches. CDR3 length: 17 amino acids. Germline V gene sequence: CDR1 SNHLY, CDR2 FYNNEI.

The chain joins TRBV19 to TRBJ1-6; possibly TRBD1 for D (6 bases). The CDR3 is made up of 15 amino acids. Germline V gives CDR1 LNHDA, CDR2 SQIVND (reference sequence). V lost 3 bases, J lost 10 bases, and 16 bases lay in between. The CDR3 sequence is CASSISRGAESPLHF. The CDR3 DNA is TGTGCCAGTAGTATTAGCAGGGGCGCGGAATCACCCCTCCACTTT.

The rearrangement joins TRBV5-4 to TRBJ2-3; D is uncertain. V lost 0 bases and J 0 bases, leaving 5 bases between the germline ends. In germline, CDR1 is SGHNT, CDR2 YYREEE (reference sequence). This CDR3 has 14 amino acids. CDR3 in amino acids: CASSLDTSTDTQYF. As DNA, the CDR3 is TGTGCCAGCAGCTTGGATACTAGCACAGATACGCAGTATTTT.

The chain has TRBV6-5 and TRBJ2-1; maybe TRBD2 (5 bases). Trimming pared 7 bases from V and 5 bases from J, leaving 12 bases between. This CDR3 is 13 amino acids long. Per the germline V gene, CDR1 is MNHEY and CDR2 is SVGAGI. The CDR3 spells CASKTGSHNEQFF. Written as DNA, the CDR3 is TGTGCCAGCAAAACGGGGTCCCACAATGAGCAGTTCTTC.

The chain links TRBV6-5 to TRBJ2-7; maybe TRBD2 (6 bases). The CDR3 loop spans 13 amino acids. Looked up from germline, CDR1 is MNHEY and CDR2 is SVGAGI. The V gene lost 6 bases and the J gene lost 7 bases, with 16 bases spanning the gap. The CDR3 is CASRKEGGREQYF. In DNA form, the CDR3 reads TGTGCCAGCAGGAAGGAGGGAGGTAGGGAGCAGTACTTC.

This clone was detected once. The CDR3 DNA is TGTGCCAGCAGCTCCCACTGGGCTAGCGGGAGAGGGAATGAGCAGTTCTTC. It translates to CASSSHWASGRGNEQFF. V and J are TRBV7-6 and TRBJ2-1; the match to TRBD2 covers 10 bases. The CDR3 runs 17 residues. Germline loops: CDR1 SGHVS, CDR2 FNYEAQ. The J segment lost 7 bases and the V segment lost 4 bases, leaving 13 bases of the junction unmatched. Filled out from reference TRBV7-6 and TRBJ2-1, the complete variable domain reads GAGVSQSPRYKVTKRGQDVALRCDPISGHVSLYWYRQALGQGPEFLTYFNYEAQQDKSGLPNDRFSAERPEGSISTLTIQRTEQRDSAMYRCASSSHWASGRGNEQFFGPGTRLTVL.

The genes are TRBV19 and TRBJ2-3; TRBD2 aligns across 7 bases. V was clipped by 3 bases and J by 3 bases; unmatched bases: 6. The CDR3 is 15 amino acids. CDR1 is LNHDA, CDR2 SQIVND, per germline (reference sequence). CDR3 protein: CASSITGGRTDTQYF. CDR3 DNA sequence: TGTGCCAGTAGTATCACGGGGGGTCGAACAGATACGCAGTATTTT.

The chain joins TRBV5-8 to TRBJ1-2; 7 nucleotides align to TRBD1. The V segment lost 4 bases and the J segment 1 base; nucleotides outside the gene matches: 7. Germline CDR1 and CDR2: SGHTS and YDEGEE. This CDR3 is 15 amino acids long. The CDR3 region is CASSLGQTYNYGYTF. DNA for the CDR3: TGTGCCAGCAGCCTGGGACAGACCTATAACTATGGCTACACCTTC.

V gene TRBV19 combines with J gene TRBJ1-4; tentative D call: TRBD1 (6 bases). From germline, CDR1 is LNHDA and CDR2 SQIVND (reference sequence). The CDR3 loop spans 15 amino acids. The V end lost 4 bases, the J end lost 5 bases, and 14 bases lay between the germline ends. The CDR3 protein is CASSNRGAPNEKLFF. The CDR3 DNA follows: TGTGCCAGTAGTAATCGGGGGGCTCCAAATGAAAAACTGTTTTTT.

This clone was seen more than once but under ten times. The rearrangement links TRBV4-3 to TRBJ1-2; D unresolved. The CDR3 length is 16 residues. From germline, CDR1 is LGHNA and CDR2 YSLEER. V was pared by 0 bases and J by 0 bases, with 11 bases between. The CDR3 region has the DNA TGCGCCAGCAGCCAAGATCATGACTTAGCTAACTATGGCTACACCTTC. It codes for CASSQDHDLANYGYTF.

The V gene is TRBV11-2, the J gene TRBJ2-7; 9 bases align to TRBD2. Per the germline V gene, CDR1 is SGHAT and CDR2 is FQNNGV. The CDR3 spans 15 residues. V was pared by 1 base and J by 3 bases, with 4 bases of the junction left unmatched. CDR3 in DNA: TGTGCCAGCAGCTTAGGGACTAGCGAACTCTACGAGCAGTACTTC. Translation: CASSLGTSELYEQYF.

The rearrangement uses TRBV9 and TRBJ2-4; possible D gene TRBD1, 5 bases. CDR3 size: 13 residues. Between the trimmed V and J ends, which lost 0 bases and 9 bases, there was a span of 10 bases. Per germline, CDR1 SGDLS and CDR2 YYNGEE. CDR3 amino acids: CASSVAPGFIQYF. DNA of the CDR3: TGTGCCAGCAGCGTAGCTCCAGGGTTCATTCAGTACTTC.

This clone came up once. The chain employs TRBV6-6 and TRBJ2-3, with D unclear. V was cut by 6 bases and J by 6 bases, with 10 bases left in between. Germline CDR1 and CDR2: MNHNY and SVGAGI (reference sequence). The CDR3 is 12 residues long. Written as DNA, the CDR3 is TGTGCCAGCAGCCTCCGAGCGGATACGCAGTATTTT. Encoded protein: CASSLRADTQYF.

The chain is built from TRBV4-1 and TRBJ1-2; a weak D match, TRBD1 (6 bases). The V and J ends lost 1 base and 8 bases respectively, with 20 bases between them. This CDR3 region has 16 residues. Germline V CDR1 and CDR2: MGHRA, YSYEKL. CDR3: CASSQVPTGSRRGYTF. CDR3 DNA: TGCGCCAGCAGCCAAGTCCCCACAGGGTCGCGGCGGGGCTACACCTTC.

V usage is TRBV27 and J usage is TRBJ2-1, with 12 bases identical to TRBD2. Germline values: CDR1 MNHEY, CDR2 SMNVEV (reference sequence). The V gene end was trimmed by 5 bases and the J gene end by 8 bases; junction bases not matched to a gene: 10. The CDR3 covers 16 residues. In DNA form, the CDR3 reads TGTGCCAGCAGTGATGCTAGCGGGAGGGATCACGATGAGCAGTTCTTC. Translated, it gives CASSDASGRDHDEQFF.

This clone was seen a few times. The chain uses TRBV6-5 and TRBJ2-5; no clear D gene. Trimming shortened V by 4 bases and J by 5 bases, and 17 bases separated the two germline ends. This CDR3 has 15 residues. Germline-derived CDR1 and CDR2 are MNHEY and SVGAGI. The CDR3 nucleotides are TGTGCCAGCAGTTTCACCCTTCAGGCATGGGAGACCCAGTACTTC. Its protein product is CASSFTLQAWETQYF.

The V gene is TRBV11-3, the J gene TRBJ2-1; TRBD2 matches 13 bases. Germline CDR1 and CDR2: SGHNT and YENEEA. The J segment lost 4 bases and the V segment lost 5 bases, leaving 2 bases of the junction unmatched. The CDR3 runs to 15 residues. The CDR3 sequence: CASSKLAGGYNEQFF. The CDR3, as DNA: TGTGCCAGCAGCAAACTAGCGGGAGGGTACAATGAGCAGTTCTTC.

The DNA for the CDR3 is TGTGCCAGCAGCCAGAGAGGACAGGCGTTGTTTTTT. The encoded protein is CASSQRGQALFF. V usage is TRBV7-8 and J usage is TRBJ2-2; 7 bases align to TRBD1. CDR1 is SGHVS, CDR2 FQNEAQ, per germline. CDR3 size: 12 residues. The ends lost 5 bases at V and 15 bases at J; junction bases unmatched: 9.

CDR3 DNA sequence: TGCAGCGTCATAGAGGGAACCACTGAAGCTTTCTTT. It codes for CSVIEGTTEAFF. J is TRBJ1-1 and V is TRBV29-1; D call uncertain. This CDR3 contains 12 residues. Trimming left V 6 bases short and J 4 bases short, with 12 bases between. Per germline, CDR1 SQVTM and CDR2 ANQGSEA.

This chain connects TRBV29-1 to TRBJ1-5, with 11 bases aligning to TRBD1. CDR1 and CDR2 (germline): SQVTM, ANQGSEA. J lost 1 base, V lost 6 bases, and 5 bases had no gene match. The CDR3 loop spans 15 amino acids. CDR3 region: CSVRDRGGSNQPQHF. CDR3 nucleotides: TGCAGCGTAAGGGACAGGGGGGGAAGCAATCAGCCCCAGCATTTT.

The V call is TRBV6-5, the J call TRBJ2-5, with 8 bases aligning to TRBD1. The J call may not be correct, given that the DNA end is closer to TRBJ2-7. The CDR3 consists of 15 residues. CDR1 is MNHEY, CDR2 SVGAGI, per germline. CDR3 coding DNA: TGTGCCAGCAGTTACGGGGCAGGGGGCTTTTACGAGCAGTACTTC. It encodes CASSYGAGGFYEQYF.

The gene calls are TRBV15 and TRBJ2-1; D is ambiguous. The CDR3 consists of 13 residues. Trimming pared 5 bases from V and 10 bases from J, leaving 15 bases between. Germline-derived CDR1 and CDR2 are LNHNV and YYDKDF (reference sequence). Here the CDR3 reads CATSSPPTWEQFF. The CDR3 region has the DNA TGTGCCACCAGCTCCCCTCCGACATGGGAGCAGTTCTTC.

This clone has just one count. The chain carries TRBV15 and TRBJ2-5, with a weak D call TRBD1 (6 bases). Looked up from germline, CDR1 is LNHNV and CDR2 is YYDKDF (reference sequence). Trimming removed 9 bases at V and 3 bases at J, with 17 bases between. CDR3 size: 14 residues. The chain's CDR3 is CATGKEDRKETQYF. In DNA, the CDR3 is TGTGCCACGGGGAAAGAGGACAGAAAAGAGACCCAGTACTTC.

The chain joins TRBV5-6 to TRBJ2-1; 7 bases fit TRBD1. Trimming cost V 5 bases and J 5 bases; bases outside gene matches: 10. This CDR3 spans 15 amino acids. Germline CDR1 SGHDT, CDR2 YYEEEE. The CDR3 is CASSNPGTAHNEQFF. In DNA, the CDR3 is TGTGCCAGCAGTAACCCCGGGACAGCCCACAATGAGCAGTTCTTC.

V and J are TRBV27 and TRBJ2-7, with D possibly being TRBD1 (6 bases). V was shortened by 1 base and J by 2 bases, with 21 bases between the two germline ends. Looked up from germline, CDR1 is MNHEY and CDR2 is SMNVEV (reference sequence). The CDR3 runs to 18 residues. The CDR3 DNA is TGTGCCAGCAGTTTATTCCCCCCCGACAGGAGTTTAACCTACGAGCAGTACTTC. Residues: CASSLFPPDRSLTYEQYF.

This chain uses TRBV7-8 with TRBJ1-3; no clear D. This CDR3 is built from 16 residues. From germline, CDR1 is SGHVS and CDR2 FQNEAQ. V was cut by 2 bases and J by 0 bases, with 11 bases left in between. The CDR3: CASSLNLPRSGNTIYF. The CDR3, as DNA: TGTGCCAGCAGCTTAAATCTACCCCGCTCTGGAAACACCATATATTTT.

This clone has more than one count but fewer than ten. The gene calls are TRBV6-1 and TRBJ2-7; TRBD1 matches at 9 bases. Per germline, CDR1 MNHNS and CDR2 SASEGT. The CDR3 has 12 residues. The CDR3 spells CVSDRGSYEQYF. CDR3 DNA: TGTGTTTCGGACAGGGGTTCCTACGAGCAGTACTTC.